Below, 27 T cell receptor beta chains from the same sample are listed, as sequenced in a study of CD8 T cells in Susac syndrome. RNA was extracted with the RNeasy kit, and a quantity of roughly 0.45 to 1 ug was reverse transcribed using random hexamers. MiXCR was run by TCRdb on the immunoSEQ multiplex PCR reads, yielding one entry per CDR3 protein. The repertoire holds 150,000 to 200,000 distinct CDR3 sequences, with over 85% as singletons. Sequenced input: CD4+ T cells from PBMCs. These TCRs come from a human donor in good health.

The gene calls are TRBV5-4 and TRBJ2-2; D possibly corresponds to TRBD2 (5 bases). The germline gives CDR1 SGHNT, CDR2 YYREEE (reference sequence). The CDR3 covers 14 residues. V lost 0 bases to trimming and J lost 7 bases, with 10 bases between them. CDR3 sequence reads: CASSLAFRGGELFF. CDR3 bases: TGTGCCAGCAGCTTGGCGTTTCGGGGCGGGGAGCTGTTTTTT.

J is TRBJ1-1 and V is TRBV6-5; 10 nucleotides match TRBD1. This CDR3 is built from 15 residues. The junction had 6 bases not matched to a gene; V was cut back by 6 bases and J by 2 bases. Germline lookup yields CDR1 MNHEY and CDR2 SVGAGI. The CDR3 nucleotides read TGTGCCAGCAGCGACCAGACAGGGGGCAACACTGAAGCTTTCTTT. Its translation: CASSDQTGGNTEAFF.

CDR3 amino acids: CASSQERAGLYGYTF. Written as DNA, the CDR3 is TGTGCCAGCAGCCAAGAGCGGGCCGGTCTTTATGGCTACACCTTC. The chain has TRBV3-1 and TRBJ1-2; D remains unclear. This CDR3 is 15 amino acids long. The V gene's germline CDR1 is LGHDT and CDR2 YNNKEL (reference sequence). V was cut by 0 bases and J by 5 bases, with 13 bases left in between.

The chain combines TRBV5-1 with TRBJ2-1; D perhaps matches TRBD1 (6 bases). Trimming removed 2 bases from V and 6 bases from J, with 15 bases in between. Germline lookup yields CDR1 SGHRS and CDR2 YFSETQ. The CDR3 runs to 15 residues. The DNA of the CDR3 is TGCGCCAGCAGCTTACAGGGACATTCCCCCAATGAGCAGTTCTTC. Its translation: CASSLQGHSPNEQFF.

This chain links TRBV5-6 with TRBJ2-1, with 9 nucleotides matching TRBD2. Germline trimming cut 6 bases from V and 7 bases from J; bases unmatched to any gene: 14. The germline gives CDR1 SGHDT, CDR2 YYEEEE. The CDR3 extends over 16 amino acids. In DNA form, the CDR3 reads TGTGCCAGCAAGAGGGCGGGGGGGGCCTTAAGGAATGAGCAGTTCTTC. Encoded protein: CASKRAGGALRNEQFF.

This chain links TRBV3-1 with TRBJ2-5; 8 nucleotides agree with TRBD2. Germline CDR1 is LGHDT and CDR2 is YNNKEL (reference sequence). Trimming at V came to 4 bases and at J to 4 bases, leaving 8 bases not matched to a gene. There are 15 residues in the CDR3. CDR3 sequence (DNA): TGTGCCAGCAGCCGGGTGACGGGGGGGCGAGAGACCCAGTACTTC. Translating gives CASSRVTGGRETQYF.

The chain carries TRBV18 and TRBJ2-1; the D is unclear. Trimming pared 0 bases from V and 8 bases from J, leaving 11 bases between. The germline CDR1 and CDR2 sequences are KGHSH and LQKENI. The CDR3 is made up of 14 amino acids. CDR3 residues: CASSPPSQPHEQFF. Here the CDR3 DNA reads TGTGCCAGCTCACCACCGAGTCAACCCCATGAGCAGTTCTTC. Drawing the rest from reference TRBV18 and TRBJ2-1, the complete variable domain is NAGVMQNPRHLVRRRGQEARLRCSPMKGHSHVYWYRQLPEEGLKFMVYLQKENIIDESGMPKERFSAEFPKEGPSILRIQQVVRGDSAAYFCASSPPSQPHEQFFGPGTRLTVL.

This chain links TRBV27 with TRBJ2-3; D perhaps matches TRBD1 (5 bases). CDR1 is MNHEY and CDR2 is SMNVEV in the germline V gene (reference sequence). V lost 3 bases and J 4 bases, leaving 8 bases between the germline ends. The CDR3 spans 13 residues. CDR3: CASSFTGPDTQYF. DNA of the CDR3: TGTGCCAGCAGTTTCACAGGACCAGATACGCAGTATTTT.

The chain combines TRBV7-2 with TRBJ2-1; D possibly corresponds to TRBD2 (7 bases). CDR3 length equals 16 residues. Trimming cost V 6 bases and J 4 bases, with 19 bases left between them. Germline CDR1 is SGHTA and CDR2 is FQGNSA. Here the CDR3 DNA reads TGTGCCAGCAGGTCTCCGACGGGGGGCGGATACAATGAGCAGTTCTTC. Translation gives CASRSPTGGGYNEQFF.

CDR3: CASAPDYYYEQYF. The CDR3 DNA is TGTGCTAGTGCCCCAGACTACTACTACGAGCAGTACTTC. The chain is built from TRBV12-5 and TRBJ2-7; TRBD2 is a possible D gene (5 bases). Germline CDR1 LGHNT, CDR2 FRNRAP. This CDR3 spans 13 amino acids. Between the trimmed V and J ends, which lost 7 bases and 3 bases, there was a span of 13 bases.

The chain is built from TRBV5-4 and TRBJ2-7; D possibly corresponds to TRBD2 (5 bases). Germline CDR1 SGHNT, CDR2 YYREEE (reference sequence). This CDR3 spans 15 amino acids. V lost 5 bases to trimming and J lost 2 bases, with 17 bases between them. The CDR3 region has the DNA TGTGCCAGCAGTCCTGGACTGCCCGAGGCCTACGAGCAGTACTTC. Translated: CASSPGLPEAYEQYF.

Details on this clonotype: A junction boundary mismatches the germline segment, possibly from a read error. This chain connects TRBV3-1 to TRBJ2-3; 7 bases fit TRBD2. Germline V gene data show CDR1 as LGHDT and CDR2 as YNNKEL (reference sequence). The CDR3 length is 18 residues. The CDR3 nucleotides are TGTGTCAGCAGCCAAGATTGGCCATCGGCGGGGGGCACAGATACGCAGTATTTT. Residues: CVSSQDWPSAGGTDTQYF.

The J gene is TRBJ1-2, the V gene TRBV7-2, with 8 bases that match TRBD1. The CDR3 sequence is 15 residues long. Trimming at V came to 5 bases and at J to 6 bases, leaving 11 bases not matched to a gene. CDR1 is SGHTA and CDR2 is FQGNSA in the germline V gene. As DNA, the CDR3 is TGTGCCAGCAGCGTTCGACAGGGGAGTGTGGATGGCTACACCTTC. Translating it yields CASSVRQGSVDGYTF.

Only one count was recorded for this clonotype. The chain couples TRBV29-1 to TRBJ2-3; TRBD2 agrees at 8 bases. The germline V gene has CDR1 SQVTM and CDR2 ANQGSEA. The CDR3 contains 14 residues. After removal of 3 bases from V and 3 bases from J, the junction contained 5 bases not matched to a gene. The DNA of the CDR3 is TGCAGCGTTGATAGCGGGAAAAGAACAGATACGCAGTATTTT. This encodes CSVDSGKRTDTQYF.

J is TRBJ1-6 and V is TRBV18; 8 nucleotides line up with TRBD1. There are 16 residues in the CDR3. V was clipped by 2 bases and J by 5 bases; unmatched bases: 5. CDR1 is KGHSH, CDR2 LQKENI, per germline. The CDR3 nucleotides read TGTGCCAGCTCACCATCGATGGACAGGGATAATTCACCCCTCCACTTT. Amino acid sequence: CASSPSMDRDNSPLHF.

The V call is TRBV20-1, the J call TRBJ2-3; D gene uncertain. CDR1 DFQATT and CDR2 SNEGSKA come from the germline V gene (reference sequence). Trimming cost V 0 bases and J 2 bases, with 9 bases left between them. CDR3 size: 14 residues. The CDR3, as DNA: TGCAGTGCTAGAGACCAGACTGCCACAGATACGCAGTATTTT. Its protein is CSARDQTATDTQYF.

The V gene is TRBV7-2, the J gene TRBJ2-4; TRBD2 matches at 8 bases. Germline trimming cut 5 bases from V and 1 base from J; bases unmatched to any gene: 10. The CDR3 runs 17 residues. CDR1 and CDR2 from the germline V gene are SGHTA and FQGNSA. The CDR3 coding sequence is TGTGCCAGCAGCCCCCCTGGGGCGGGGGGCGCCAAAAACATTCAGTACTTC. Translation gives CASSPPGAGGAKNIQYF.

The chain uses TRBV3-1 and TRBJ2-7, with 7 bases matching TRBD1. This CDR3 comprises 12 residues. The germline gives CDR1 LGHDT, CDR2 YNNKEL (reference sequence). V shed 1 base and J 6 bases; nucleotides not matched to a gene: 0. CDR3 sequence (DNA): TGTGCCAGCAGCCAAGGGACAGGCGAGCAGTACTTC. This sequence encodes CASSQGTGEQYF.

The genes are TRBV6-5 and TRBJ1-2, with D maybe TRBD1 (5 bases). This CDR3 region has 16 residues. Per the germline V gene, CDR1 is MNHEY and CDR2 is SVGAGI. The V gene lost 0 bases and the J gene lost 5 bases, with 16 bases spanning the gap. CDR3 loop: CASSYSIGAGRYGYTF. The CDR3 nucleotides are TGTGCCAGCAGTTACTCGATAGGGGCGGGGCGGTATGGCTACACCTTC.

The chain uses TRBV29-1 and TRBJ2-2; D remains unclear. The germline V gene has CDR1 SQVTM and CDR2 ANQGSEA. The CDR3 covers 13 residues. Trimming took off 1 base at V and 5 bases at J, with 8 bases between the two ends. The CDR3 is CSVEGARTGELFF. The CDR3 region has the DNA TGCAGCGTTGAAGGGGCGAGAACCGGGGAGCTGTTTTTT.

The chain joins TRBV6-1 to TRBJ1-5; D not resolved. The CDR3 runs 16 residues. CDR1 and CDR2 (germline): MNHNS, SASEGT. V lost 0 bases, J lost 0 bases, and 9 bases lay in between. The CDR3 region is CASSEAVTDSNQPQHF. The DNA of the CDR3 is TGTGCCAGCAGTGAAGCGGTAACGGATAGCAATCAGCCCCAGCATTTT.

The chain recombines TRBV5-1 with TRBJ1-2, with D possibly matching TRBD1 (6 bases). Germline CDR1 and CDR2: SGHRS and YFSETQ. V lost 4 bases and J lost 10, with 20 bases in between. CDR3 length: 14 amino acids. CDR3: CASSRMMGAGVYTF. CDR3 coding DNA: TGCGCCAGCAGCCGGATGATGGGGGCGGGGGTCTACACCTTC.

The CDR3 sequence is CSAGEGISYEQYF. The CDR3 nucleotides are TGCAGCGCCGGGGAGGGGATTTCCTACGAGCAGTACTTC. V and J are TRBV29-1 and TRBJ2-7; TRBD2 matches at 7 bases. With V trimmed by 7 bases and J by 1 base, 7 bases remained unmatched. Germline CDR1 SQVTM, CDR2 ANQGSEA. The CDR3 loop spans 13 amino acids.

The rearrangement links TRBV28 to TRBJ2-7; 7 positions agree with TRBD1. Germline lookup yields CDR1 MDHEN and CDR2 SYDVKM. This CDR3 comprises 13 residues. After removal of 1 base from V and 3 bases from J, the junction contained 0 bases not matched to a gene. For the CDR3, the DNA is TGTGCCAGCAGTTTATCAGGGGGCTACGAGCAGTACTTC. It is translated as CASSLSGGYEQYF. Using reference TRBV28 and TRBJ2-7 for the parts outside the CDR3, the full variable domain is DVKVTQSSRYLVKRTGEKVFLECVQDMDHENMFWYRQDPGLGLRLIYFSYDVKMKEKGDIPEGYSVSREKKERFSLILESASTNQTSMYLCASSLSGGYEQYFGPGTRLTVT.

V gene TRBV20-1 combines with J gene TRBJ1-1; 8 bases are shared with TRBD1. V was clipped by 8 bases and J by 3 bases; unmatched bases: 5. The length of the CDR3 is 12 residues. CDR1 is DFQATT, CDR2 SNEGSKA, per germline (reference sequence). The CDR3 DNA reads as TGCAGTTGGACAGGGACCTACACTGAAGCTTTCTTT. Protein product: CSWTGTYTEAFF.

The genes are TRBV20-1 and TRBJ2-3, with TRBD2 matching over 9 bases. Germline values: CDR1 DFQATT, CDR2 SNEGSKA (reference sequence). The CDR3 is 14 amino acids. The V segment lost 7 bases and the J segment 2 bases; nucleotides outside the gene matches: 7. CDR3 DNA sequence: TGCAGTGGAAAACCTAGCGGGGTCACAGATACGCAGTATTTT. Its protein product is CSGKPSGVTDTQYF.

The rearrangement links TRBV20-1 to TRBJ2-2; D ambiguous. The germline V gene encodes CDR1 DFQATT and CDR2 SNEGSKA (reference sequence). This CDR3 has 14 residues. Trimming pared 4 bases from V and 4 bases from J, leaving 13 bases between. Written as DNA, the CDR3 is TGCAGTGCTACCCCCCCCCAAGCCACCGGGGAGCTGTTTTTT. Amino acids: CSATPPQATGELFF.